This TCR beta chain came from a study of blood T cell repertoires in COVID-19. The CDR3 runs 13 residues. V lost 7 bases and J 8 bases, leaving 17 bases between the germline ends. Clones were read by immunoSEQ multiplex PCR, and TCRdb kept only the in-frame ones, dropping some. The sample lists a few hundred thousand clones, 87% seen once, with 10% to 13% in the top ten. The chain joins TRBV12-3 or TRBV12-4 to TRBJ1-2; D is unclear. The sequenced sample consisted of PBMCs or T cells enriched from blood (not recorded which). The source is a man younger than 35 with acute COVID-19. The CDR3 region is CASTPGRADGYTF. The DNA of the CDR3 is TGTGCCAGCACTCCGGGGAGGGCGGACGGCTACACCTTC.